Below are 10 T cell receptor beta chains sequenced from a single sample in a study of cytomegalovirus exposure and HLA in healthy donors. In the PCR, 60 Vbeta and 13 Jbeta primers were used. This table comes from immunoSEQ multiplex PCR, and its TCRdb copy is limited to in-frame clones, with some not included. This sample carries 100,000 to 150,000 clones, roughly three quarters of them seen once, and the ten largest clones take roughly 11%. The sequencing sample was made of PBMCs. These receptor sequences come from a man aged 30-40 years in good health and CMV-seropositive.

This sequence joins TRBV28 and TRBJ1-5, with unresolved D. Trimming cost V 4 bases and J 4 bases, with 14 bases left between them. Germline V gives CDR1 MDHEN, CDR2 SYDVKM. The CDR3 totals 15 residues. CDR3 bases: TGTGCCAGCAGTTCGGACCGGACTGCAAATCAGCCCCAGCATTTT. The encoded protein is CASSSDRTANQPQHF. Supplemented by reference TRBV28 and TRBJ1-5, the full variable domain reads DVKVTQSSRYLVKRTGEKVFLECVQDMDHENMFWYRQDPGLGLRLIYFSYDVKMKEKGDIPEGYSVSREKKERFSLILESASTNQTSMYLCASSSDRTANQPQHFGDGTRLSIL.

CDR3 in amino acids: CASSLGLWDTLSYEQYF. The CDR3 DNA sequence: TGTGCCAGCAGCTTAGGCCTTTGGGACACCCTATCCTACGAGCAGTACTTC. The rearrangement uses TRBV13 and TRBJ2-7; D might be TRBD1 (6 bases). Germline CDR1 reads PRHDT; CDR2 reads FYEKMQ (reference sequence). The CDR3 runs to 17 residues. Trimming left V 0 bases short and J 1 base short, with 16 bases between.

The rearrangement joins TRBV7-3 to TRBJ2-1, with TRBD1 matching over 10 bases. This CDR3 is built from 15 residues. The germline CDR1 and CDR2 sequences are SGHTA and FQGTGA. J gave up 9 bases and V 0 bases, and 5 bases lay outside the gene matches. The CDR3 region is CASSLTGQGFGEQFF. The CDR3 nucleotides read TGTGCCAGCAGCTTAACGGGACAGGGGTTCGGTGAGCAGTTCTTC. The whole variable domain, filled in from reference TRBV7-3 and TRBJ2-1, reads GAGVSQTPSNKVTEKGKYVELRCDPISGHTALYWYRQSLGQGPEFLIYFQGTGAADDSGLPNDRFFAVRPEGSVSTLKIQRTERGDSAVYLCASSLTGQGFGEQFFGPGTRLTVL.

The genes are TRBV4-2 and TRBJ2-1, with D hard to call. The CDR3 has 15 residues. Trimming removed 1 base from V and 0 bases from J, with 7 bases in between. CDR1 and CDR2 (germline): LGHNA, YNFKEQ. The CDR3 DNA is TGTGCCAGCAGCCAAGTACCCAGCTCCTACAATGAGCAGTTCTTC. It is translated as CASSQVPSSYNEQFF.

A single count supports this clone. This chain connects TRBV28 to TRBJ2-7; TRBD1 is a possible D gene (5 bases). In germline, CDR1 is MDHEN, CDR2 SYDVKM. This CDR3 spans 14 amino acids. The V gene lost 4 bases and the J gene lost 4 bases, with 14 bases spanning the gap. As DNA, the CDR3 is TGTGCCAGCAGTTCCAATCGACAGTCTTACGAGCAGTACTTC. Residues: CASSSNRQSYEQYF. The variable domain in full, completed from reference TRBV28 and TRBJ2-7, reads DVKVTQSSRYLVKRTGEKVFLECVQDMDHENMFWYRQDPGLGLRLIYFSYDVKMKEKGDIPEGYSVSREKKERFSLILESASTNQTSMYLCASSSNRQSYEQYFGPGTRLTVT.

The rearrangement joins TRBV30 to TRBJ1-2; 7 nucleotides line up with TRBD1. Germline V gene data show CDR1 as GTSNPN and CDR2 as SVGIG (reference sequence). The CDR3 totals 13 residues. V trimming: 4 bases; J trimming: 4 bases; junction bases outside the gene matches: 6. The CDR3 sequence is CAWTGTVPYGYTF. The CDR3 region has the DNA TGTGCCTGGACAGGGACAGTACCCTATGGCTACACCTTC.

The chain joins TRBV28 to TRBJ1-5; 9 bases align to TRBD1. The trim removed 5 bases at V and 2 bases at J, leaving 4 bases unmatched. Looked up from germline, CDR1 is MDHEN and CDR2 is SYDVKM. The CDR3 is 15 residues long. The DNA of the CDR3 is TGTGCCAGCAGTACTAGGACAGGGGGCAATCAGCCCCAGCATTTT. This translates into CASSTRTGGNQPQHF. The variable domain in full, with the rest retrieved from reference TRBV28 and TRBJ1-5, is DVKVTQSSRYLVKRTGEKVFLECVQDMDHENMFWYRQDPGLGLRLIYFSYDVKMKEKGDIPEGYSVSREKKERFSLILESASTNQTSMYLCASSTRTGGNQPQHFGDGTRLSIL.

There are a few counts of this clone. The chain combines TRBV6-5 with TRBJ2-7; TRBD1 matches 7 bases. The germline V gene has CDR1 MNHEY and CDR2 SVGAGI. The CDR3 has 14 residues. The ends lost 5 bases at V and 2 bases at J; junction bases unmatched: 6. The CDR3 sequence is CASSQGQRTYEQYF. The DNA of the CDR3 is TGTGCCAGCAGTCAGGGACAGAGGACCTACGAGCAGTACTTC.

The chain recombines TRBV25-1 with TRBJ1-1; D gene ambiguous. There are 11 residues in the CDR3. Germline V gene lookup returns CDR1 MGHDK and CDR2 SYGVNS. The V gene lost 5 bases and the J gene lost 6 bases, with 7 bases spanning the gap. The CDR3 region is CASSPGSEAFF. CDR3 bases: TGTGCCAGCAGTCCGGGTTCTGAAGCTTTCTTT.

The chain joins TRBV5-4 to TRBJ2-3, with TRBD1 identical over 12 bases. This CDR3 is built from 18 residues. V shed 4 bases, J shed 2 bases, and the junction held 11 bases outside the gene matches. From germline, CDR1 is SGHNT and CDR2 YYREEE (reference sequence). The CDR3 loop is CASSRGTGGFIPTDTQYF. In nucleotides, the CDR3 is TGTGCCAGCAGCCGCGGGACAGGGGGCTTTATCCCCACAGATACGCAGTATTTT.